This TCR beta chain was recorded in a study of blood T cell repertoires in COVID-19 (dated by TCRdb to about 2020). In terms of the full investigation: Samples covering the acute and convalescent phases of COVID-19 were provided by collaborators in the United States, Italy and Spain. The material from the prospective study consisted of cDNA or gDNA derived from T cells, B-cell-depleted T cells, or PBMCs. The dataset comprised deeply sampled blood TCRbeta repertoires from subjects exposed to, actively infected with, or recovered from COVID-19. The repertoires were released in a freely available public database meant as a resource for research on the immune response to SARS-CoV-2. Samples came from the ongoing ImmuneRACE study (first 160 participants) plus 1,254 subjects from 6 global collaborators. The sample metadata nearly always contained a de-identified subject ID, COVID-19 status, age in years and sex. Where available, HLA class I and class II types were taken from metadata supplied by the sample provider and were not determined by assay-based typing.

Broad study findings and their caveats: The amount of clinical and demographic metadata varied by source and participant and was provided uncurated.

TCRbeta CDR3 regions were amplified from genomic DNA by means of the immunoSEQ Assay, a bias-controlled multiplex PCR. Processing in the source paper ran as follows. The number of nucleated cells in each sample was estimated from the amplification of reference gene primers within the assay. Sequence reads were collapsed and filtered to measure the absolute abundance of every unique TCRbeta CDR3 rearrangement. For each sample, productive Simpson clonality was calculated as the square root of Simpson's diversity index across productive rearrangements. TCRdb obtained this table from immuneACCESS and retained in-frame rearrangements with V and J assigned. These tables miss some clones; where compared with another copy, unresolved V genes account for less than half of the shortfall, and the remainder is unexplained. Clonal size and the V and J genes are those of that table, whereas D and trimming came from the DNA. The sample table shows roughly 220,000 clones, and over 80% are seen once. The ten largest clones represent about 6.6% of the sample.

The germline V end is reduced by 6 bases and the J end by 6 bases; junction bases left unmatched: 4. The germline V gene (reference sequence) gives CDR1 as LNHDA and CDR2 as SQIVND. The CDR3 sequence holds 14 residues, the cysteine and phenylalanine included. The DNA shown is the 42-base CDR3, in frame from base 1. Participants in the prospective study were aged roughly 18 to 100 years, lived in over 20 United States geographic areas, and enrolled through a virtual design. In the prospective study, participants were assigned to cohorts based on the clinical history participants reported in a screening survey and a study questionnaire. Recovered participants in ImmuneRACE Cohort 3 were defined by two consecutive negative NP/OP PCR tests, clearance by a healthcare professional, or resolution of symptoms. Each participant in the prospective study had whole blood, serum and a nasopharyngeal or oropharyngeal swab collected by mobile phlebotomists. Over a roughly 2-month period, participants in the prospective study had the option of providing additional blood draws and questionnaires. Prospective study blood samples were shipped either frozen or at room temperature before DNA extraction.

As regards this clone: The specificity of this receptor is unknown. Base qualities were left out, and no much larger clone turns up one base away.

The sequence came from a woman aged 40-49 years who had recovered from COVID-19. Material for sequencing was PBMCs or T cells enriched from blood (not recorded which). The sequence is built from TRBV19 and TRBJ1-6, with 8 bases aligning to TRBD1. The nucleotide sequence reads TGTGCCAGTAGCCGACAGGGGATTAATTCACCCCTCCACTTT. This is translated as CASSRQGINSPLHF.